Listed here are 20 T cell receptor beta chains from one sample, sequenced in a study of response to subunit inactivated influenza vaccine. Using its own MiXCR run on the RT-PCR reads, TCRdb lists one record per CDR3 protein. This table has more than 550,000 distinct CDR3 sequences, about 10% appearing once. Sequenced here: PBMCs from blood, sampled on the day of vaccination. The source of these receptors is a man aged 45 to 65 who received an inactivated influenza vaccine.

This chain links TRBV3-1 with TRBJ1-1, with D possibly matching TRBD1 (5 bases). From germline, CDR1 is LGHDT and CDR2 YNNKEL (reference sequence). Deletions cut 2 bases from V and 5 bases from J, with 18 bases between. The CDR3 loop spans 16 amino acids. CDR3 region: CASSQRPGALGTEAFF. DNA for the CDR3: TGTGCCAGCAGCCAACGGCCCGGGGCCTTGGGGACTGAAGCTTTCTTT.

This CDR3 is CASGFRSNEQFF. CDR3 bases: TGTGCTAGTGGTTTCCGGAGCAATGAGCAGTTCTTC. The chain links TRBV12-5 to TRBJ2-1; D is unresolved. The CDR3 is made up of 12 amino acids. Germline V gene data show CDR1 as LGHNT and CDR2 as FRNRAP. Trimming cost V 3 bases and J 6 bases, with 6 bases left between them.

The chain is built from TRBV2 and TRBJ2-3; D call uncertain. CDR1 is SNHLY, CDR2 FYNNEI, per germline. This CDR3 has 15 amino acids. V lost 1 base, J lost 9 bases, and 17 bases lay in between. Here the CDR3 reads CASSEDVPAVGTQYF. CDR3 nucleotide sequence: TGTGCCAGCAGTGAAGATGTCCCCGCTGTAGGAACGCAGTATTTT.

This clonotype has just a few counts. The J gene is TRBJ2-7, the V gene TRBV4-3; D might be TRBD2 (6 bases). Trimming pared 0 bases from V and 5 bases from J, leaving 17 bases between. The CDR3 contains 16 residues. Germline V gene lookup returns CDR1 LGHNA and CDR2 YSLEER. The CDR3 spells CASSQDFSGLSHEQYF. DNA for the CDR3: TGCGCCAGCAGCCAAGATTTTTCGGGACTTAGCCACGAGCAGTACTTC.

This clonotype was recorded many times. For the CDR3, the DNA is TGTGCCATCAAATCACTGATCGAAGAGACCCAGTACTTC. It specifies CAIKSLIEETQYF. This sequence joins TRBV10-3 and TRBJ2-5; D gene uncertain. This CDR3 contains 13 residues. Germline V gene sequence: CDR1 ENHRY, CDR2 SYGVKD. V lost 7 bases and J 3 bases, leaving 12 bases between the germline ends.

This clonotype was recorded a few times. The genes are TRBV11-2 and TRBJ2-3; no reliable D call. The CDR3 has 15 amino acids. V lost 1 base and J lost 3, with 11 bases in between. Germline V gene data show CDR1 as SGHAT and CDR2 as FQNNGV. The CDR3 DNA sequence: TGTGCCAGCAGCTTAGCGCCAACCTTAACAGATACGCAGTATTTT. It specifies CASSLAPTLTDTQYF.

This clonotype was seen more than once but under ten times. This sequence joins TRBV12-3 or TRBV12-4 and TRBJ1-1; D is perhaps TRBD1 (6 bases). This CDR3 is built from 13 residues. Trimming cost V 2 bases and J 7 bases, with 11 bases left between them. The CDR3 bases are TGTGCCAGCAGTTTATACAGGGATGGTGAAGCTTTCTTT. Encoded protein: CASSLYRDGEAFF.

The chain uses TRBV10-1 and TRBJ2-1; 9 positions agree with TRBD1. Germline loops: CDR1 WNHNN, CDR2 SYGVQD (reference sequence). V shed 2 bases and J 7 bases; nucleotides not matched to a gene: 9. The length of the CDR3 is 16 residues. The CDR3 reads CASSEPGQGLKNEQFF. The CDR3 nucleotides are TGCGCCAGCAGTGAGCCGGGACAGGGTTTGAAAAATGAGCAGTTCTTC.

This clonotype occurred many times. The chain is built from TRBV20-1 and TRBJ2-7, with D perhaps TRBD1 (6 bases). Trimming cost V 2 bases and J 4 bases, with 21 bases left between them. The CDR3 is 16 amino acids. Germline CDR1 and CDR2: DFQATT and SNEGSKA (reference sequence). Here the CDR3 reads CSARSSRLGRGYEQYF. The CDR3, as DNA: TGCAGTGCTAGAAGTAGTCGGCTTGGCAGGGGATACGAGCAGTACTTC.

The chain is built from TRBV7-9 and TRBJ2-1, with TRBD2 matching over 7 bases. This CDR3 is built from 13 residues. Germline V gives CDR1 SEHNR, CDR2 FQNEAQ (reference sequence). Germline trimming cut 5 bases from V and 8 bases from J; bases unmatched to any gene: 6. In DNA form, the CDR3 reads TGTGCCAGCAGCGAATCGCTAGCGGATGAGCAGTTCTTC. Its translation: CASSESLADEQFF.

This chain connects TRBV20-1 to TRBJ2-3; the D is unclear. This CDR3 contains 13 residues. The germline V gene has CDR1 DFQATT and CDR2 SNEGSKA (reference sequence). Trimming removed 5 bases at V and 3 bases at J, with 12 bases between. CDR3 in DNA: TGCAGTGCTCCCCCCGTTAGAACAGATACGCAGTATTTT. Translated, it gives CSAPPVRTDTQYF.

This clonotype was recorded a few times. This chain's CDR3 is CASSLYSGGTDTQYF. The CDR3 DNA follows: TGCGCCAGCAGCTTATATAGCGGGGGCACAGATACGCAGTATTTT. The rearrangement joins TRBV5-1 to TRBJ2-3, with 8 positions matching TRBD2. CDR1 SGHRS and CDR2 YFSETQ come from the germline V gene. The CDR3 spans 15 residues. The junction had 3 bases not matched to a gene; V was cut back by 2 bases and J by 1 base.

This clonotype was counted many times. The V call is TRBV20-1, the J call TRBJ2-7; either TRBD1 or TRBD2 may fit D (6 bases each). Trimming took 3 bases from V and 0 from J, leaving 21 bases between them. This CDR3 has 17 residues. CDR1 is DFQATT and CDR2 is SNEGSKA in the germline V gene (reference sequence). The CDR3 loop reads CSARGGVSSTPSYEQYF. The CDR3 bases are TGCAGTGCTAGGGGGGGCGTTAGCAGCACACCCTCCTACGAGCAGTACTTC.

V gene TRBV6-1 combines with J gene TRBJ2-1, with D maybe TRBD2 (5 bases). Germline lookup yields CDR1 MNHNS and CDR2 SASEGT. The V end lost 6 bases, the J end lost 5 bases, and 14 bases lay between the germline ends. CDR3 length: 14 residues. The CDR3 DNA is TGTGCCAGCAGCGCCGGGGAATTTCACAATGAGCAGTTCTTC. Protein product: CASSAGEFHNEQFF.

This clonotype was seen repeatedly, ten times or more. V is TRBV9 and J is TRBJ2-5; D ambiguous. The germline CDR1 and CDR2 sequences are SGDLS and YYNGEE. V gave up 3 bases and J gave up 1 base, with 7 bases separating them. CDR3 length: 13 amino acids. The CDR3 nucleotides are TGTGCCAGCAGCGGCGGAGTCCAAGAGACCCAGTACTTC. Translating gives CASSGGVQETQYF.

The chain employs TRBV11-2 and TRBJ2-2; perhaps TRBD1 as D (7 bases). This CDR3 is 17 amino acids long. V shed 3 bases and J shed 5 bases, with 19 bases lying between them. From germline, CDR1 is SGHAT and CDR2 FQNNGV. The CDR3: CASSFGHGRGVTGELFF. The CDR3 nucleotides read TGTGCCAGCAGCTTTGGTCACGGCAGGGGGGTTACCGGGGAGCTGTTTTTT.

This chain joins TRBV7-2 and TRBJ1-4; the D is unclear. The CDR3 loop spans 15 amino acids. Trimming took off 5 bases at V and 6 bases at J, with 16 bases between the two ends. CDR1 is SGHTA, CDR2 FQGNSA, per germline. The CDR3 sequence is CASSQRPGRYEKLFF. The CDR3, as DNA: TGTGCCAGCAGCCAAAGGCCGGGGAGGTATGAAAAACTGTTTTTT.

This clonotype was seen a handful of times. The chain uses TRBV10-3 and TRBJ2-7; D perhaps matches TRBD1 (5 bases). Germline V CDR1 and CDR2: ENHRY, SYGVKD. V lost 2 bases and J lost 1, with 6 bases in between. The CDR3 extends over 13 amino acids. The CDR3 DNA reads TGTGCCATCAGTGAGAGACAGTCCTACGAGCAGTACTTC. As protein: CAISERQSYEQYF.

The chain carries TRBV20-1 and TRBJ2-3; D uncertain. The V end lost 1 base, the J end lost 0 bases, and 5 bases lay between the germline ends. The germline V gene has CDR1 DFQATT and CDR2 SNEGSKA (reference sequence). The CDR3 totals 13 residues. CDR3 DNA: TGCAGTGCTAGAGCCGTCAGCACAGATACGCAGTATTTT. This sequence encodes CSARAVSTDTQYF.

This clonotype has at least ten counts. The chain employs TRBV5-1 and TRBJ2-2, with TRBD1 matching over 10 bases. CDR3 length: 15 residues. After removal of 7 bases from V and 7 bases from J, the junction contained 10 bases not matched to a gene. CDR1 is SGHRS, CDR2 YFSETQ, per germline. Here the CDR3 reads CASGLPGQGIGELFF. CDR3 coding DNA: TGCGCCAGCGGACTGCCGGGACAGGGGATCGGGGAGCTGTTTTTT.